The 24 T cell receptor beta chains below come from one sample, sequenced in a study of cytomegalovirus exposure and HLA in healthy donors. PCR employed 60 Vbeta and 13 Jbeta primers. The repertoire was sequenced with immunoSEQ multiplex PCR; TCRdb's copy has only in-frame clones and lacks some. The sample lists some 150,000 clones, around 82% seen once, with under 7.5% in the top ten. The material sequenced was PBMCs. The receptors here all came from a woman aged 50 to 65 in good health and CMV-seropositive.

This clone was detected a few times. In DNA form, the CDR3 reads TGTGCCTGGGCCCCCGAGTTAAAAAACATTCAGTACTTC. Protein sequence: CAWAPELKNIQYF. The rearrangement joins TRBV30 to TRBJ2-4; D is undetermined. The CDR3 runs to 13 residues. V was shortened by 5 bases and J by 4 bases, with 12 bases between the two germline ends. Per the germline V gene, CDR1 is GTSNPN and CDR2 is SVGIG (reference sequence).

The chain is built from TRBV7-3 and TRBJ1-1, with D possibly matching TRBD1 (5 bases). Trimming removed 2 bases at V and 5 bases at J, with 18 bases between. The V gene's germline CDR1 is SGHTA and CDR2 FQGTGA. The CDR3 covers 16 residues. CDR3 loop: CASSLEGSGRGTEAFF. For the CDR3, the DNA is TGTGCCAGCAGCTTAGAGGGGTCAGGGAGGGGTACTGAAGCTTTCTTT.

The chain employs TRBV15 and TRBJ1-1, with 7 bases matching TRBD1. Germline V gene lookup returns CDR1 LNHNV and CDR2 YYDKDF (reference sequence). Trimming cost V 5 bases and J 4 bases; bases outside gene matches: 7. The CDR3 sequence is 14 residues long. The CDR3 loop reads CATSSRGSVTEAFF. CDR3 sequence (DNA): TGTGCCACCAGCTCCAGGGGGAGCGTCACTGAAGCTTTCTTT.

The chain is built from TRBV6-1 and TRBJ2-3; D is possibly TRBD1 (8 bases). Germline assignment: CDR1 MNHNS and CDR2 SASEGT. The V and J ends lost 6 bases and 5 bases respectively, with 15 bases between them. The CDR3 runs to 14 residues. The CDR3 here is CASRSGGGGDTQYF. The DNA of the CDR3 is TGTGCCAGCAGGTCAGGGGGCGGGGGAGATACGCAGTATTTT.

The CDR3 sequence: CASSQTVNTEAFF. The CDR3 DNA reads TGTGCCAGCAGCCAAACAGTGAACACTGAAGCTTTCTTT. The chain couples TRBV28 to TRBJ1-1; D not certain. The V gene's germline CDR1 is MDHEN and CDR2 SYDVKM. The CDR3 totals 13 residues. Between the trimmed V and J ends, which lost 6 bases and 0 bases, there was a span of 8 bases.

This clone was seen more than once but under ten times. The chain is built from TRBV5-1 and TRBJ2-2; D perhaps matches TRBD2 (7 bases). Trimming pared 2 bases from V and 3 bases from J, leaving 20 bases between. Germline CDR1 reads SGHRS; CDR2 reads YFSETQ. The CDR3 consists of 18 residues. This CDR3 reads CASSFSPVAGAYTGELFF. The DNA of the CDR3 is TGCGCCAGCAGCTTCTCACCGGTCGCGGGGGCGTACACCGGGGAGCTGTTTTTT.

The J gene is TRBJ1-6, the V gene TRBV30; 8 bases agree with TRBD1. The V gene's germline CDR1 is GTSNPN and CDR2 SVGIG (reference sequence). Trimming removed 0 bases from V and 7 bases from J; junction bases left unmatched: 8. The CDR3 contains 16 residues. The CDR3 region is CAWSVWTGTLNSPLHF. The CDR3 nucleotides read TGTGCCTGGAGTGTATGGACAGGGACATTGAATTCACCCCTCCACTTT.

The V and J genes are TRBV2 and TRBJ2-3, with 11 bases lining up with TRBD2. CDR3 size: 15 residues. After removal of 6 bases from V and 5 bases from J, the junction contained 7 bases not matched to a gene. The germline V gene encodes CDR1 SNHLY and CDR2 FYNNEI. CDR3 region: CASSARLAGIDTQYF. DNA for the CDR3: TGTGCCAGCAGCGCCAGACTAGCGGGGATAGATACGCAGTATTTT.

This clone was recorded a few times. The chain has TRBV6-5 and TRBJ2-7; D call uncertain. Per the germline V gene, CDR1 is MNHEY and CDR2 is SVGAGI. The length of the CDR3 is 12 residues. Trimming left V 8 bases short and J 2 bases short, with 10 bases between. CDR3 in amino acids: CASEGRTYEQYF. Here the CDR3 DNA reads TGTGCCAGCGAAGGCAGGACCTACGAGCAGTACTTC.

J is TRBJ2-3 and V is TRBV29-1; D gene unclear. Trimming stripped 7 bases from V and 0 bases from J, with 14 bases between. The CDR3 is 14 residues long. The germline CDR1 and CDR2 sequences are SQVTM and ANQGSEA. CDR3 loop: CSGGRVTSTDTQYF. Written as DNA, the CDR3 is TGCAGCGGCGGTAGAGTTACCAGCACAGATACGCAGTATTTT.

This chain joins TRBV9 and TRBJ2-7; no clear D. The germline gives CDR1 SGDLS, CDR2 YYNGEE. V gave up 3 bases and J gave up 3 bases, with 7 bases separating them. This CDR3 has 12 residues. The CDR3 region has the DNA TGTGCCAGCAGCGCCTCGGGCTACGAGCAGTACTTC. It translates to CASSASGYEQYF.

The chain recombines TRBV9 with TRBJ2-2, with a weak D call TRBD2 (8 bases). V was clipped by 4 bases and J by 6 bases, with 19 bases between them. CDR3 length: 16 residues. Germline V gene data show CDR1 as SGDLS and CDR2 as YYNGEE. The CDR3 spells CASSSGTRGRAGELFF. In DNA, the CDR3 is TGTGCCAGCAGCTCCGGGACTAGGGGGCGGGCCGGGGAGCTGTTTTTT.

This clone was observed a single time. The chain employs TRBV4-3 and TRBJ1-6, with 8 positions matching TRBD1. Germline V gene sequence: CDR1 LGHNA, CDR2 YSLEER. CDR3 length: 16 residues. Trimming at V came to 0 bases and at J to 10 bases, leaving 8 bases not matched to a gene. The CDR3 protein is CASSQDRTGRGSPLHF. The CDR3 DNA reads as TGCGCCAGCAGCCAAGATAGGACAGGGCGAGGATCACCCCTCCACTTT.

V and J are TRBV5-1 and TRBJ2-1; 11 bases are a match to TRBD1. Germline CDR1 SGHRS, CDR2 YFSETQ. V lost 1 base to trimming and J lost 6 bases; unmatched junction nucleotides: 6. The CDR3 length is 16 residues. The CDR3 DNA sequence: TGCGCCAGCAGCTTGAATGGACAGGGGGCGGGCAATGAGCAGTTCTTC. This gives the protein CASSLNGQGAGNEQFF.

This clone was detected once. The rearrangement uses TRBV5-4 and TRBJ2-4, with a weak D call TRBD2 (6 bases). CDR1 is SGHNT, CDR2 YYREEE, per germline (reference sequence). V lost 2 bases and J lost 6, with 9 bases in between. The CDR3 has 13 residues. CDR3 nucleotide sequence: TGTGCCAGCAGCTTTTCCGGGGGAAACATTCAGTACTTC. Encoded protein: CASSFSGGNIQYF.

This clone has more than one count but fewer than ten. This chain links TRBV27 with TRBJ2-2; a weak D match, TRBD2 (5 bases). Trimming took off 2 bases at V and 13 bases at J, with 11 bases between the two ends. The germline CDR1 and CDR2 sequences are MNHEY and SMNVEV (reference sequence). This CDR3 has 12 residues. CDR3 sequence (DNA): TGTGCCAGCAGTTTAATCAACGGAGGGCTGTTTTTT. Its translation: CASSLINGGLFF.

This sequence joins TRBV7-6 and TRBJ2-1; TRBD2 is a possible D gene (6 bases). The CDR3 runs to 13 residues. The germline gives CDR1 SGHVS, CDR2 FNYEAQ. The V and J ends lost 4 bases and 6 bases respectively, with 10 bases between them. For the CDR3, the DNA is TGTGCCAGCAGCTGGGGACTGGGCAATGAGCAGTTCTTC. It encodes CASSWGLGNEQFF.

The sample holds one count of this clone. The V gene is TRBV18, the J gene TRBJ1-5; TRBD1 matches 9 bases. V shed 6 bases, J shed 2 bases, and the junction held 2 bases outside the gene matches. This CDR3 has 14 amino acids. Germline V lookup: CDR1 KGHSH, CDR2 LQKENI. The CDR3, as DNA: TGTGCCAGCTCCCGGACAGGGGGCAATCAGCCCCAGCATTTT. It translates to CASSRTGGNQPQHF. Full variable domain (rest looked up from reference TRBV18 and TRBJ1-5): NAGVMQNPRHLVRRRGQEARLRCSPMKGHSHVYWYRQLPEEGLKFMVYLQKENIIDESGMPKERFSAEFPKEGPSILRIQQVVRGDSAAYFCASSRTGGNQPQHFGDGTRLSIL.

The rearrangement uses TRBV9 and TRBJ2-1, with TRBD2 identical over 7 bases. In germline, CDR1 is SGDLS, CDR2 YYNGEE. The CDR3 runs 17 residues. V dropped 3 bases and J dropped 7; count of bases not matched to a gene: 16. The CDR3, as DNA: TGTGCCAGCAGCGGGACTAGAATATCAGGGTCCAAAAATGAGCAGTTCTTC. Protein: CASSGTRISGSKNEQFF.

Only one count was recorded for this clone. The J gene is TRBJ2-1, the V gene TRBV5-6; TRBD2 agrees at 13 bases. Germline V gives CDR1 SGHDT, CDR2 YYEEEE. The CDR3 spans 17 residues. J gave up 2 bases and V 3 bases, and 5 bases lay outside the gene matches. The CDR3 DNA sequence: TGTGCCAGCAGCTCGGGGACTAGCGGGGACCCCTACAATGAGCAGTTCTTC. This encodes CASSSGTSGDPYNEQFF.

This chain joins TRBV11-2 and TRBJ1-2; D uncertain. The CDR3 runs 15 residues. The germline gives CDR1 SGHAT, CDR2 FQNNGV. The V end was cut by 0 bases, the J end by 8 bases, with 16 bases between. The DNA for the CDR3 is TGTGCCAGCAGCTTAGATCATAGCACGGCGTCGGGCTACACCTTC. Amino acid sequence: CASSLDHSTASGYTF.

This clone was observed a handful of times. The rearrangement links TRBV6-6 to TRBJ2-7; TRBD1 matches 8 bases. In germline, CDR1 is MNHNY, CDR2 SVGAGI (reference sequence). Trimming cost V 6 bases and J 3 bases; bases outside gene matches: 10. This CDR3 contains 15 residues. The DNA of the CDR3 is TGTGCCAGCAGCAGAAATCAGGGGGCTGGCTACGAGCAGTACTTC. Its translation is CASSRNQGAGYEQYF.

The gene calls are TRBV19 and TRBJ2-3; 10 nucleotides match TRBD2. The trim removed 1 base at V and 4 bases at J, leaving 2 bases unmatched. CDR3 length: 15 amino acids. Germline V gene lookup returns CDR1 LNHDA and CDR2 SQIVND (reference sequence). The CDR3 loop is CASSIGSGGPDTQYF. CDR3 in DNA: TGTGCCAGTAGTATAGGTAGCGGGGGGCCAGATACGCAGTATTTT.

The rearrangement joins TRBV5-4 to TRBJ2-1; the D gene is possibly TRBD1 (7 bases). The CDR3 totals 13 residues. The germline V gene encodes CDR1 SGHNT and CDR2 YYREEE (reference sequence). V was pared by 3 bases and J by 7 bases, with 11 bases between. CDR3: CASSSAGGNEQFF. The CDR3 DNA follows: TGTGCCAGCAGCTCGGCAGGGGGGAATGAGCAGTTCTTC.